Listed here are 24 T cell receptor beta chains from one sample, sequenced in a study of cytomegalovirus exposure and HLA in healthy donors (dated by TCRdb to 2016 to 2017). Library construction relied on the immunoSEQ multiplex PCR assay. For the multiplex PCR, a mixture combining 60 forward primers for TCR Vbeta segments and 13 reverse primers for TCR Jbeta segments was used. Imported from immuneACCESS, the table was reduced by TCRdb to in-frame sequences with V and J called. These copies leave out some clones; in studies compared against another copy, an unresolved V gene accounts for under half, and the cause of the remainder is not known. The sample records 150,000 to 200,000 clones, under 80% of which are singletons. The top ten hold 2% to 2.5% of the sample. The sample taken for sequencing was PBMCs. The receptors come from a woman aged 25 to 45 in good health and CMV-seropositive.

The chain employs TRBV5-4 and TRBJ1-4; TRBD1 agrees at 11 bases. V lost 0 bases and J lost 8; bases outside the gene matches: 6. Looked up from germline, CDR1 is SGHNT and CDR2 is YYREEE (reference sequence). The CDR3 length is 16 residues. Here the CDR3 DNA reads TGTGCCAGCAGCTTGGGTGGGACAGGGGGTCGGGAAAAACTGTTTTTT. Its translation: CASSLGGTGGREKLFF. The complete variable domain, with remaining parts taken from reference TRBV5-4 and TRBJ1-4, reads ETGVTQSPTHLIKTRGQQVTLRCSSQSGHNTVSWYQQALGQGPQFIFQYYREEENGRGNFPPRFSGLQFPNYSSELNVNALELDDSALYLCASSLGGTGGREKLFFGSGTQLSVL.

V is TRBV2 and J is TRBJ2-2; 9 bases align to TRBD1. Trimming cost V 10 bases and J 0 bases; bases outside gene matches: 15. Germline V gene sequence: CDR1 SNHLY, CDR2 FYNNEI. The CDR3 spans 18 residues. The CDR3 region is CATLGQGMARANTGELFF. The CDR3 nucleotides read TGTGCCACCCTCGGACAGGGGATGGCCCGCGCGAACACCGGGGAGCTGTTTTTT.

This sequence joins TRBV9 and TRBJ2-7, with D uncertain. Deletions cut 3 bases from V and 7 bases from J, with 17 bases between. The CDR3 has 14 residues. Per the germline V gene, CDR1 is SGDLS and CDR2 is YYNGEE. DNA of the CDR3: TGTGCCAGCAGCGATCGAGCCTACACGAGGGAGCAGTACTTC. Amino acids: CASSDRAYTREQYF.

The V gene is TRBV4-3, the J gene TRBJ2-7, with 9 bases aligning to TRBD1. The V segment lost 5 bases and the J segment 6 bases; nucleotides outside the gene matches: 11. The CDR3 contains 15 residues. Germline V gene sequence: CDR1 LGHNA, CDR2 YSLEER. CDR3 bases: TGCGCCAGCAGCGACGGGACAGGGTGGGCTACCGAGCAGTACTTC. This translates into CASSDGTGWATEQYF.

The CDR3 sequence: CASGPGAAQPQHF. CDR3 nucleotide sequence: TGTGCCAGCGGGCCTGGGGCCGCTCAGCCCCAGCATTTT. The chain joins TRBV6-6 to TRBJ1-5, with a tentative D call TRBD1 (5 bases). Trimming removed 8 bases at V and 6 bases at J, with 14 bases between. Germline loops: CDR1 MNHNY, CDR2 SVGAGI (reference sequence). This CDR3 has 13 amino acids.

The rearrangement links TRBV11-2 to TRBJ1-2; 7 bases align to TRBD1. The length of the CDR3 is 17 residues. V trimming: 0 bases; J trimming: 0 bases; junction bases outside the gene matches: 7. Per the germline V gene, CDR1 is SGHAT and CDR2 is FQNNGV. The CDR3 protein is CASSLDGQERPNYGYTF. DNA for the CDR3: TGTGCCAGCAGCTTAGACGGACAGGAAAGACCTAACTATGGCTACACCTTC. The full variable domain, with the rest looked up from reference TRBV11-2 and TRBJ1-2, is EAGVAQSPRYKIIEKRQSVAFWCNPISGHATLYWYQQILGQGPKLLIQFQNNGVVDDSQLPKDRFSAERLKGVDSTLKIQPAKLEDSAVYLCASSLDGQERPNYGYTFGSGTRLTVV.

This clone has only a few counts. This rearrangement joins TRBV19 to TRBJ1-2, with TRBD1 as a possible D gene (6 bases). The CDR3 covers 13 residues. With 9 bases removed from V and 2 bases from J, the gap between germline ends came to 13 bases. CDR1 LNHDA and CDR2 SQIVND come from the germline V gene (reference sequence). The CDR3 DNA reads as TGTGCCAGCCGGACAGCGAACAACTATGGCTACACCTTC. Protein product: CASRTANNYGYTF.

This chain links TRBV5-8 with TRBJ2-2; weak D call: TRBD2 (6 bases). Deletions cut 0 bases from V and 1 base from J, with 10 bases between. The CDR3 is 16 residues long. In germline, CDR1 is SGHTS, CDR2 YDEGEE. In nucleotides, the CDR3 is TGTGCCAGCAGCTTGGTGCGGAGGGTGAACACCGGGGAGCTGTTTTTT. As protein: CASSLVRRVNTGELFF. Full variable domain (missing parts from reference TRBV5-8 and TRBJ2-2): EAGVTQSPTHLIKTRGQQATLRCSPISGHTSVYWYQQALGLGLQFLLWYDEGEERNRGNFPPRFSGRQFPNYSSELNVNALELEDSALYLCASSLVRRVNTGELFFGEGSRLTVL.

The rearrangement joins TRBV6-6 to TRBJ2-1; 7 bases map to TRBD1. CDR3 length: 15 residues. Germline trimming cut 11 bases from V and 0 bases from J; bases unmatched to any gene: 10. Germline values: CDR1 MNHNY, CDR2 SVGAGI (reference sequence). This CDR3 reads CAGSLRGRSYNEQFF. The CDR3 DNA reads TGTGCCGGCTCCCTGAGGGGGCGCTCCTACAATGAGCAGTTCTTC.

The chain employs TRBV28 and TRBJ2-7, with TRBD2 identical over 11 bases. The germline V gene has CDR1 MDHEN and CDR2 SYDVKM. The J segment lost 7 bases and the V segment lost 4 bases, leaving 21 bases of the junction unmatched. CDR3 length: 19 residues. The CDR3 sequence is CASSSSTFSGGALKLEQYF. The CDR3 DNA reads as TGTGCCAGCAGTTCGTCCACCTTTAGCGGGGGGGCCCTTAAACTTGAGCAGTACTTC.

The V call is TRBV7-9, the J call TRBJ2-7; D may be TRBD2 (6 bases). The germline gives CDR1 SEHNR, CDR2 FQNEAQ (reference sequence). This CDR3 spans 16 amino acids. V lost 7 bases to trimming and J lost 3 bases, with 22 bases between them. CDR3 in DNA: TGTGCCAGCACCCCGTTGGAGGGTACCCCTCTCTACGAGCAGTACTTC. It specifies CASTPLEGTPLYEQYF.

The chain links TRBV6-1 to TRBJ2-5; 10 positions match TRBD2. The trim removed 3 bases at V and 4 bases at J, leaving 5 bases unmatched. The CDR3 runs 15 residues. Germline CDR1 is MNHNS and CDR2 is SASEGT. Here the CDR3 DNA reads TGTGCCAGCAGTGATCTGGGACTAGCGTTAGAGACCCAGTACTTC. It specifies CASSDLGLALETQYF.

V usage is TRBV7-2 and J usage is TRBJ1-1, with D perhaps matching TRBD1 (6 bases). V was cut by 5 bases and J by 6 bases, with 13 bases left in between. The germline CDR1 and CDR2 sequences are SGHTA and FQGNSA. The CDR3 runs 13 residues. The CDR3 is CASSRDNLAEAFF. CDR3 DNA: TGTGCCAGCAGCCGGGACAACTTGGCTGAAGCTTTCTTT. Full variable domain (missing parts from reference TRBV7-2 and TRBJ1-1): GAGVSQSPSNKVTEKGKDVELRCDPISGHTALYWYRQSLGQGLEFLIYFQGNSAPDKSGLPSDRFSAERTGGSVSTLTIQRTQQEDSAVYLCASSRDNLAEAFFGQGTRLTVV.

In its sample, this clone was seen a few times. The V and J genes are TRBV28 and TRBJ1-1; 7 bases map to TRBD1. V trimming: 7 bases; J trimming: 1 base; junction bases outside the gene matches: 6. The CDR3 consists of 14 residues. Germline V gene lookup returns CDR1 MDHEN and CDR2 SYDVKM. CDR3 DNA sequence: TGTGCCAGCACCCCAAGGGGGCGGAACACTGAAGCTTTCTTT. Translating gives CASTPRGRNTEAFF.

The chain links TRBV7-3 to TRBJ2-2; D might be TRBD2 (6 bases). Germline CDR1 reads SGHTA; CDR2 reads FQGTGA. V lost 5 bases and J 3 bases, leaving 10 bases between the germline ends. The CDR3 length is 14 residues. CDR3 DNA: TGTGCCAGCAGCCCTCGGGGGTACACCGGGGAGCTGTTTTTT. This encodes CASSPRGYTGELFF.

The J gene is TRBJ1-5, the V gene TRBV6-5; 7 positions match TRBD1. Germline loops: CDR1 MNHEY, CDR2 SVGAGI. V trimming: 5 bases; J trimming: 7 bases; junction bases outside the gene matches: 5. This CDR3 contains 13 residues. This chain's CDR3 is CASSPGQRQPQHF. DNA for the CDR3: TGTGCCAGCAGTCCGGGACAGAGGCAGCCCCAGCATTTT.

The gene calls are TRBV6-5 and TRBJ1-1, with D possibly matching TRBD1 (6 bases). This CDR3 has 16 amino acids. Trimming took off 2 bases at V and 0 bases at J, with 13 bases between the two ends. Germline lookup yields CDR1 MNHEY and CDR2 SVGAGI. The CDR3 bases are TGTGCCAGCAGTTACGAGGCAGGGGTCTTGAACACTGAAGCTTTCTTT. As protein: CASSYEAGVLNTEAFF.

The sample holds a few counts of this clone. The chain couples TRBV27 to TRBJ2-1; 12 bases fit TRBD2. V lost 6 bases to trimming and J lost 4 bases; unmatched junction nucleotides: 7. The CDR3 runs 16 residues. Germline loops: CDR1 MNHEY, CDR2 SMNVEV (reference sequence). CDR3 nucleotides: TGTGCCAGCAGCCCCCCTAGCGGGGGGGCATACAATGAGCAGTTCTTC. Translating gives CASSPPSGGAYNEQFF.

The chain carries TRBV5-4 and TRBJ2-5, with TRBD2 matching 12 bases. V was clipped by 4 bases and J by 2 bases; unmatched bases: 6. From germline, CDR1 is SGHNT and CDR2 YYREEE (reference sequence). There are 16 residues in the CDR3. The chain's CDR3 is CASSPLLAGGQETQYF. The CDR3, as DNA: TGTGCCAGCAGCCCCCTACTAGCGGGGGGACAAGAGACCCAGTACTTC.

This clone has only one observation. The V and J genes are TRBV27 and TRBJ2-3; no clear D. Trimming left V 4 bases short and J 2 bases short, with 13 bases between. The CDR3 loop spans 15 amino acids. Germline CDR1 reads MNHEY; CDR2 reads SMNVEV (reference sequence). CDR3 in DNA: TGTGCCAGCAGTTCGGTCCCGCCACCCACAGATACGCAGTATTTT. As protein: CASSSVPPPTDTQYF.

The J gene is TRBJ2-7, the V gene TRBV5-1, with D hard to call. Trimming stripped 0 bases from V and 3 bases from J, with 10 bases between. Germline V gives CDR1 SGHRS, CDR2 YFSETQ. CDR3 length equals 14 residues. The CDR3 region is CASSLGSQVYEQYF. The CDR3 coding sequence is TGCGCCAGCAGCTTGGGTTCGCAGGTCTACGAGCAGTACTTC.

This chain links TRBV4-2 with TRBJ1-2, with TRBD1 as a possible D gene (5 bases). Germline loops: CDR1 LGHNA, CDR2 YNFKEQ. The CDR3 contains 14 residues. V was trimmed by 5 bases and J by 4 bases, leaving 14 bases between them. The CDR3 DNA follows: TGTGCCAGCAGCTTACTTGAGACAGTCTATGGCTACACCTTC. It yields the protein CASSLLETVYGYTF.

This rearrangement joins TRBV30 to TRBJ2-3; 9 bases map to TRBD2. The CDR3 length is 14 residues. CDR1 and CDR2 (germline): GTSNPN, SVGIG (reference sequence). V shed 3 bases, J shed 4 bases, and the junction held 5 bases outside the gene matches. In nucleotides, the CDR3 is TGTGCCTGGAGGTATAGCGGGGGCCCAGATACGCAGTATTTT. Translated, it gives CAWRYSGGPDTQYF.

This chain links TRBV15 with TRBJ2-5; D possibly corresponds to TRBD1 (5 bases). V lost 0 bases and J lost 2, with 10 bases in between. Germline CDR1 reads LNHNV; CDR2 reads YYDKDF (reference sequence). The CDR3 is 15 residues long. The CDR3 DNA sequence: TGTGCCACCAGCAGAGAGGCAGGGAAGCAAGAGACCCAGTACTTC. It yields the protein CATSREAGKQETQYF.